Sequencing of this T cell receptor beta chain was carried out in a study of identifying expanded T cells in peripheral blood. Study-level points and caveats: Across healthy donors, higher total template counts meant significantly greater approximately 2-week count variance. Roughly 1.2 clones differed between technical replicates, versus around 16 and 19 over time.

Sequencing used immunoSEQ multiplex PCR; TCRdb keeps in-frame clones, though not all of them. In the table there are about 90,000 clones, 75% to 90% of which are singletons. Healthy donors had no documented immune events, such as infections, while sampled. V lost 3 bases, J lost 2 bases, and 19 bases lay in between. CDR3 length: 18 residues. The germline V gene encodes CDR1 SGHAT and CDR2 FQNNGV. Concerning this clone: Its specificity is unknown.

The chain links TRBV11-2 to TRBJ2-2; weak D call: TRBD2 (5 bases). The TCR comes from a person aged 18 to 75 in good health. The sequenced material came from blood. CDR3 sequence: CASSFPRGRGTNTGELFF. CDR3 nucleotide sequence: TGTGCCAGCAGCTTTCCTAGAGGTCGGGGAACAAACACCGGGGAGCTGTTTTTT.